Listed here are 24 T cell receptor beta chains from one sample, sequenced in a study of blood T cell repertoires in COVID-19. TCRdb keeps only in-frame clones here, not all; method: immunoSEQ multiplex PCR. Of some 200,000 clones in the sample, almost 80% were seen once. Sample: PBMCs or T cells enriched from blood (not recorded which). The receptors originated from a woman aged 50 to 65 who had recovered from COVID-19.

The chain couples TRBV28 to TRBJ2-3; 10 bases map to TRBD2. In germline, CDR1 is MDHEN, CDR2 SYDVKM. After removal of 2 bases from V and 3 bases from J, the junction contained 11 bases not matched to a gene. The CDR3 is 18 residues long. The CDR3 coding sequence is TGTGCCAGCAGTTTAGTGCCCTGGCTAGCGGGAGTAACAGATACGCAGTATTTT. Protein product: CASSLVPWLAGVTDTQYF.

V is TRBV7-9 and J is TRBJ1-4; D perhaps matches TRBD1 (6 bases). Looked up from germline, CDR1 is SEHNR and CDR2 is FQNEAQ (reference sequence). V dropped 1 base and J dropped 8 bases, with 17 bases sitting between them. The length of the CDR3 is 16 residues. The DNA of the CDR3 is TGTGCCAGCAGCTTAGTTATTTACAGGGAAGAGGAAAAACTGTTTTTT. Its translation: CASSLVIYREEEKLFF. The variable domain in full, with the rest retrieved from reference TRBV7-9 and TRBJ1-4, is DTGVSQNPRHKITKRGQNVTFRCDPISEHNRLYWYRQTLGQGPEFLTYFQNEAQLEKSRLLSDRFSAERPKGSFSTLEIQRTEQGDSAMYLCASSLVIYREEEKLFFGSGTQLSVL.

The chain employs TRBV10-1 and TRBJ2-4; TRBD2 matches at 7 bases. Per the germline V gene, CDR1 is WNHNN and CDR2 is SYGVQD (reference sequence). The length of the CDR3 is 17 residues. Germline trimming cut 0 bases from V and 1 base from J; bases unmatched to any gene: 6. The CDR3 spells CASSESGSGMAKNIQYF. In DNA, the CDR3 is TGCGCCAGCAGTGAGTCGGGAAGCGGGATGGCCAAAAACATTCAGTACTTC.

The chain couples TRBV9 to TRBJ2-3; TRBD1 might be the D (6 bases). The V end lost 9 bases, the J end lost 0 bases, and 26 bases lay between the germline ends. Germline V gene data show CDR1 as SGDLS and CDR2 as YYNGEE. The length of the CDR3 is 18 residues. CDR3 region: CATKTGTPGSISTDTQYF. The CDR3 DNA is TGTGCCACCAAGACCGGGACACCGGGCTCTATTAGCACAGATACGCAGTATTTT.

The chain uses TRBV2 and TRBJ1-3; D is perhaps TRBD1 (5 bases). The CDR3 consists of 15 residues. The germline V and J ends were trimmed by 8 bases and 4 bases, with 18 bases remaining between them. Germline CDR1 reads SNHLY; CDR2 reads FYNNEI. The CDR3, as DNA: TGTGCCAGCCGGCGCGTGGGCAGGGTCGGAAACACCATATATTTT. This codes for CASRRVGRVGNTIYF.

The DNA of the CDR3 is TGTGCCAGCAGCCAAGGACTAGCGGGAGTCGAGCAGTACTTC. It translates to CASSQGLAGVEQYF. V gene TRBV3-1 (or the pseudogene TRBV3-2) combines with J gene TRBJ2-7; 12 nucleotides align to TRBD2. The CDR3 extends over 14 amino acids. V dropped 1 base and J dropped 6; count of bases not matched to a gene: 1. Germline V CDR1 and CDR2: LGHDT, YNNKEL (reference sequence).

The CDR3 protein is CASKITLGTEAFF. CDR3 coding DNA: TGTGCCAGCAAGATCACCCTCGGGACTGAAGCTTTCTTT. The genes are TRBV28 and TRBJ1-1; D unclear. Germline CDR1 and CDR2: MDHEN and SYDVKM. There are 13 residues in the CDR3. Between the trimmed V and J ends, which lost 7 bases and 5 bases, there was a span of 14 bases.

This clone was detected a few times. Here the CDR3 reads CATSPGQGRFGYTF. CDR3 in DNA: TGTGCCACCAGTCCGGGACAGGGAAGGTTTGGCTACACCTTC. The gene calls are TRBV24-1 and TRBJ1-2, with 9 bases identical to TRBD1. V was pared by 6 bases and J by 7 bases, with 8 bases of the junction left unmatched. This CDR3 is 14 amino acids long. From germline, CDR1 is KGHDR and CDR2 SFDVKD.

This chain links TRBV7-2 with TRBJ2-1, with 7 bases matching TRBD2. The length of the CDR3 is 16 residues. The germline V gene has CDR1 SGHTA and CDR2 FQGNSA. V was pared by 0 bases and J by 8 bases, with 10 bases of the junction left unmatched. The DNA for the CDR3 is TGTGCCAGCAGCTTAGCCAGCGGGACCCAAGGGTATGAGCAGTTCTTC. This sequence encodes CASSLASGTQGYEQFF.

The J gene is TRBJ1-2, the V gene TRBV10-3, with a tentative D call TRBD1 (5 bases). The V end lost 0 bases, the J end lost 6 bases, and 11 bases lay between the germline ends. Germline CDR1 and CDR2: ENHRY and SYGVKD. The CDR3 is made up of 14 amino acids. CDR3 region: CAISESIGANGYTF. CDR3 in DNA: TGTGCCATCAGTGAGTCGATAGGGGCTAATGGCTACACCTTC.

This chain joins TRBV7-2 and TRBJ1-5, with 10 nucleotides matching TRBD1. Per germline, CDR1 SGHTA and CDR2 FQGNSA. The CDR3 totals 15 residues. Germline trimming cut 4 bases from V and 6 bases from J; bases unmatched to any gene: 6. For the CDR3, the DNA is TGTGCCAGCAGCTCCGGGACAGGGGTAGGTCAGCCCCAGCATTTT. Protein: CASSSGTGVGQPQHF.

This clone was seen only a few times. The chain's CDR3 is CATSDPTGQDQETQYF. The CDR3 DNA follows: TGTGCCACCAGTGATCCGACTGGACAAGACCAAGAGACCCAGTACTTC. This chain links TRBV24-1 with TRBJ2-5, with D perhaps matching TRBD1 (5 bases). The germline CDR1 and CDR2 sequences are KGHDR and SFDVKD. The CDR3 runs 16 residues. Deletions cut 3 bases from V and 0 bases from J, with 13 bases between.

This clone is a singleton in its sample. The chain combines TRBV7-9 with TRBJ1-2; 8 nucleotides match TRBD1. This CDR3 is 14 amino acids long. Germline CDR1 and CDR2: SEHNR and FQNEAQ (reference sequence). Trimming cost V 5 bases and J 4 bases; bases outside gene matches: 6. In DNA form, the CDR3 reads TGTGCCAGCAGCAGGGACAGGTTGCTCTATGGCTACACCTTC. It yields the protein CASSRDRLLYGYTF.

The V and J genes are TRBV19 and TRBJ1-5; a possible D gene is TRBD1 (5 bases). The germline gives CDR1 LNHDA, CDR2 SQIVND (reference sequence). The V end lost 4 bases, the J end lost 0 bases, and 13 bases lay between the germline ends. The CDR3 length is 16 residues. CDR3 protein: CASSTGRDYSNQPQHF. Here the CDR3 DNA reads TGTGCCAGTAGTACGGGCAGGGACTATAGCAATCAGCCCCAGCATTTT.

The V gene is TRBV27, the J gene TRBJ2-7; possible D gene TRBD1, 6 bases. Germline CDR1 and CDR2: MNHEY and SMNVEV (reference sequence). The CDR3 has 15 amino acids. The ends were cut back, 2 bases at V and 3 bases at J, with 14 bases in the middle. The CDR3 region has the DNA TGTGCCAGCAGTTTACGGCAGGGCAGGGGCTACGAGCAGTACTTC. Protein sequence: CASSLRQGRGYEQYF.

The DNA for the CDR3 is TGTGCCAGCAGCTTAGAGCCCCCGAGCTCCTACAATGAGCAGTTCTTC. Its protein is CASSLEPPSSYNEQFF. The chain joins TRBV11-2 to TRBJ2-1; D remains unclear. Trimming shortened V by 0 bases and J by 0 bases, and 9 bases separated the two germline ends. The CDR3 length is 16 residues. The germline V gene encodes CDR1 SGHAT and CDR2 FQNNGV.

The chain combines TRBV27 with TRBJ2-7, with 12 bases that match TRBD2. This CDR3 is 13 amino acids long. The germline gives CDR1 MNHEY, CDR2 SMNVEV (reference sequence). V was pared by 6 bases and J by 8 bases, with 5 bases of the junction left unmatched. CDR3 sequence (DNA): TGTGCCAGCAGAGGACTAGCGGGAAGGCAGCAGTACTTC. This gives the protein CASRGLAGRQQYF.

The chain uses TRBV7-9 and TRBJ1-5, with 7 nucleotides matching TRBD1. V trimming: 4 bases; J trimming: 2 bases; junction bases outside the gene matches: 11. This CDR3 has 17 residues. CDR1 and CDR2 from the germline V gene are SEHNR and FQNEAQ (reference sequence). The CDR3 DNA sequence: TGTGCCAGCAGCTCCGGACAGGCTAACGGGCGCAATCAGCCCCAGCATTTT. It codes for CASSSGQANGRNQPQHF.

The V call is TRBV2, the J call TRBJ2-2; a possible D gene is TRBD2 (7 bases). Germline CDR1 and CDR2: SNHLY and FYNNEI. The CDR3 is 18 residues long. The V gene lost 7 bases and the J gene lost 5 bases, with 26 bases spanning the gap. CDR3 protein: CASTSGLGGRRVTGELFF. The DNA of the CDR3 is TGTGCCAGCACCTCAGGGCTCGGGGGGCGCCGGGTTACCGGGGAGCTGTTTTTT. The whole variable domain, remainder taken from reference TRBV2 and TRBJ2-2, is EPEVTQTPSHQVTQMGQEVILRCVPISNHLYFYWYRQILGQKVEFLVSFYNNEISEKSEIFDDQFSVERPDGSNFTLKIRSTKLEDSAMYFCASTSGLGGRRVTGELFFGEGSRLTVL.

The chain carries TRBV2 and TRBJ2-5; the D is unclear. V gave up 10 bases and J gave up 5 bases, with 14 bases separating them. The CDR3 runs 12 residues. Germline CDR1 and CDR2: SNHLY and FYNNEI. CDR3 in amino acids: CATTRLEETQYF. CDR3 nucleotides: TGTGCCACCACAAGGCTGGAGGAGACCCAGTACTTC.

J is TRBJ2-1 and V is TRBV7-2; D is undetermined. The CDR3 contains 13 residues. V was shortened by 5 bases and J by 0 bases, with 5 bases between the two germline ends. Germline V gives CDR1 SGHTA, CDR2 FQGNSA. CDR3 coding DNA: TGTGCCAGCAGCCTTAGCTCCTACAATGAGCAGTTCTTC. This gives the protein CASSLSSYNEQFF.

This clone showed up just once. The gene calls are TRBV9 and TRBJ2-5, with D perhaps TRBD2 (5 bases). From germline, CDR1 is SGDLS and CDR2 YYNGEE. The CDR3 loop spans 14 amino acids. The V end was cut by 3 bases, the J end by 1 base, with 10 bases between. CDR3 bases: TGTGCCAGCAGCGGTAGCGCCTCCCAAGAGACCCAGTACTTC. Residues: CASSGSASQETQYF.

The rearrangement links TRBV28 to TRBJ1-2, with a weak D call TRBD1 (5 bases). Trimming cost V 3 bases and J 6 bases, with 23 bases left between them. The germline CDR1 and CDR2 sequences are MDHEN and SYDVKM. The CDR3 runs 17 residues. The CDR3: CASSFGGTRGQGDGYTF. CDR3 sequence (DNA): TGTGCCAGCAGTTTTGGAGGGACGCGGGGCCAAGGTGATGGCTACACCTTC.

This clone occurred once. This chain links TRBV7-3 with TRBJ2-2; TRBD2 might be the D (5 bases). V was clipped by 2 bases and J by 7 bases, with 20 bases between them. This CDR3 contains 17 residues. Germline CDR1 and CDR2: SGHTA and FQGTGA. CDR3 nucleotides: TGTGCCAGCAGCTTAGGAGGCCTGAACCTTCGGGGCGGGGAGCTGTTTTTT. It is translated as CASSLGGLNLRGGELFF.